This T cell receptor beta chain came from a study of CD8+CD57+ T cells in acquired aplastic anemia. Looking at the study overall: Sorted CD4+ and CD8+ cell DNA averaged roughly 3.2 ug. Broader study findings: Any difference that existed in CD8+ Simpson's diversity between patients and controls was not significant.

In germline, CDR1 is SNHLY, CDR2 FYNNEI. Trimming took 3 bases from V and 4 from J, leaving 19 bases between them. This CDR3 comprises 17 residues. Genomic DNA provided the template from which TCR beta VDJ and CDR3 profiles were obtained. TCRdb passed the reads through MiXCR, listing each CDR3 protein once. The data show hundreds of thousands of distinct CDR3 sequences, roughly three fifths seen once. Turning to this clonotype: No antigen is known for it.

The receptor was isolated from a human donor with severe aplastic anemia or a healthy control (not recorded which). The chain employs TRBV2 and TRBJ2-1; possible D gene TRBD2, 7 bases. Sequenced sample: sorted CD4+, CD8+, or CD8+CD57+ T cells (not recorded which) from PBMCs. CDR3: CASSDPLPGGAYNEQFF. The DNA for the CDR3 is TGTGCCAGCAGTGATCCCCTTCCGGGGGGCGCGTACAATGAGCAGTTCTTC.